A single sample is the source of the 23 T cell receptor beta chains below, sequenced in a study of shared clonotypes between healthy human individuals. Profiled with immunoSEQ multiplex PCR; TCRdb holds only in-frame clones, not every one. This table holds under 1 million clones, 96% found once. CD45RO-negative, CCR7-selected cells formed the naive CD8 fraction, which excluded terminally differentiated effector memory CD45RA+ cells. Source material: naive CD8+ T cells sorted from blood. The receptors were gathered from a young man in good health.

DNA for the CDR3: TGTGCCAGAGCCGGGCAGAGCGAAAACATTCAGTACTTC. It specifies CARAGQSENIQYF. V and J are TRBV2 and TRBJ2-4; D is unresolved. This CDR3 comprises 13 residues. Trimming took 9 bases from V and 5 from J, leaving 14 bases between them. Germline V gene lookup returns CDR1 SNHLY and CDR2 FYNNEI.

J is TRBJ2-7 and V is TRBV28, with D perhaps TRBD1 or TRBD2 (8 bases each). CDR1 is MDHEN and CDR2 is SYDVKM in the germline V gene. CDR3 length equals 15 residues. The ends were cut back, 5 bases at V and 6 bases at J, with 20 bases in the middle. CDR3: CASSPFRGREVEQYF. CDR3 sequence (DNA): TGTGCCAGCAGTCCCTTCAGGGGGCGGGAGGTCGAGCAGTACTTC.

The chain combines TRBV19 with TRBJ2-7; 9 bases map to TRBD1. This CDR3 comprises 14 residues. The junction had 1 base not matched to a gene; V was cut back by 0 bases and J by 4 bases. The germline gives CDR1 LNHDA, CDR2 SQIVND (reference sequence). The CDR3: CASSIEGTGYEQYF. The CDR3 DNA reads TGTGCCAGTAGTATAGAAGGGACAGGGTACGAGCAGTACTTC.

The chain uses TRBV7-9 and TRBJ2-1; 13 positions match TRBD2. There are 16 residues in the CDR3. Germline V gene lookup returns CDR1 SEHNR and CDR2 FQNEAQ (reference sequence). The V gene end was trimmed by 6 bases and the J gene end by 5 bases; junction bases not matched to a gene: 7. The CDR3 coding sequence is TGTGCCAGCAGTCCCTCCGGACTAGCGGGAGACAATGAGCAGTTCTTC. Translation gives CASSPSGLAGDNEQFF.

This chain connects TRBV5-1 to TRBJ2-1; TRBD2 agrees at 12 bases. Germline values: CDR1 SGHRS, CDR2 YFSETQ. This CDR3 comprises 17 residues. Trimming cost V 0 bases and J 8 bases; bases outside gene matches: 9. This CDR3 is CASSLEVRTSGIDEQFF. The DNA for the CDR3 is TGCGCCAGCAGCTTGGAGGTCCGGACTAGCGGGATAGATGAGCAGTTCTTC.

CDR3 sequence: CATHGRLTYEQYF. DNA for the CDR3: TGTGCCACCCACGGCAGACTGACCTACGAGCAGTACTTC. V gene TRBV27 combines with J gene TRBJ2-7; D unresolved. Germline assignment: CDR1 MNHEY and CDR2 SMNVEV (reference sequence). CDR3 size: 13 residues. Deletions cut 10 bases from V and 2 bases from J, with 15 bases between.

The V gene is TRBV18, the J gene TRBJ1-2; D not certain. This CDR3 has 15 residues. V lost 0 bases to trimming and J lost 3 bases, with 11 bases between them. Germline CDR1 and CDR2: KGHSH and LQKENI. This chain's CDR3 is CASSPPGMVYYGYTF. The CDR3 DNA sequence: TGTGCCAGCTCACCACCCGGTATGGTTTACTATGGCTACACCTTC.

The rearrangement links TRBV28 to TRBJ1-2; maybe TRBD1 (5 bases). The germline V gene encodes CDR1 MDHEN and CDR2 SYDVKM. The V end lost 5 bases, the J end lost 4 bases, and 23 bases lay between the germline ends. The CDR3 sequence is 17 residues long. CDR3 DNA: TGTGCCAGCAGTCTTAGGGGATCCGGGGGTGCATTCTATGGCTACACCTTC. The encoded protein is CASSLRGSGGAFYGYTF.

V and J are TRBV4-3 and TRBJ1-4; no clear D gene. The CDR3 spans 15 residues. Germline loops: CDR1 LGHNA, CDR2 YSLEER. The germline V and J ends were trimmed by 0 bases and 7 bases, with 12 bases remaining between them. The CDR3 region has the DNA TGCGCCAGCAGCCAAGATTCTGGGAGCGGTGAAAAACTGTTTTTT. Residues: CASSQDSGSGEKLFF.

The rearrangement uses TRBV7-6 and TRBJ2-1; D possibly corresponds to TRBD1 (5 bases). The length of the CDR3 is 14 residues. V was pared by 1 base and J by 5 bases, with 9 bases between. Per germline, CDR1 SGHVS and CDR2 FNYEAQ. The CDR3 DNA reads TGTGCCAGCAGCTTAGAAGGGGATCACAATGAGCAGTTCTTC. Amino acid sequence: CASSLEGDHNEQFF.

This clone was recorded once. J is TRBJ2-5 and V is TRBV29-1; TRBD2 matches 11 bases. The germline CDR1 and CDR2 sequences are SQVTM and ANQGSEA. The trim removed 0 bases at V and 1 base at J, leaving 1 base unmatched. There are 15 residues in the CDR3. The CDR3 region is CSVEDGTSGQETQYF. The CDR3 DNA follows: TGCAGCGTTGAAGATGGGACTAGCGGCCAAGAGACCCAGTACTTC. Based on the CDR3 plus reference TRBV29-1 and TRBJ2-5, the full variable domain is SAVISQKPSRDICQRGTSLTIQCQVDSQVTMMFWYRQQPGQSLTLIATANQGSEATYESGFVIDKFPISRPNLTFSTLTVSNMSPEDSSIYLCSVEDGTSGQETQYFGPGTRLLVL.

Regarding this clone: Other DNA sequences within the sample encode an identical CDR3. The chain employs TRBV27 and TRBJ2-7, with 9 bases aligning to TRBD2. Unmatched junction bases numbered 9, after V lost 6 bases and J lost 3 bases. The CDR3 has 15 residues. The V gene's germline CDR1 is MNHEY and CDR2 SMNVEV (reference sequence). The CDR3 coding sequence is TGTGCCAGCAGCCCCGCGGGGGGGAGAAGCTACGAGCAGTACTTC. It translates to CASSPAGGRSYEQYF.

This clone was detected only once. V is TRBV19 and J is TRBJ2-1; weak D call: TRBD2 (6 bases). Trimming removed 5 bases at V and 10 bases at J, with 15 bases between. CDR1 is LNHDA, CDR2 SQIVND, per germline (reference sequence). This CDR3 spans 13 amino acids. The CDR3 nucleotides are TGTGCCAGTAGTTCATCCGGGGCGGGGGAGCAGTTCTTC. It encodes CASSSSGAGEQFF.

The rearrangement joins TRBV28 to TRBJ2-2, with D maybe TRBD1 (5 bases). This CDR3 comprises 16 residues. Germline CDR1 and CDR2: MDHEN and SYDVKM. V gave up 3 bases and J gave up 2 bases, with 13 bases separating them. CDR3 sequence: CASSFQGFDNTGELFF. The CDR3 DNA is TGTGCCAGCAGTTTCCAGGGATTTGACAACACCGGGGAGCTGTTTTTT.

The chain employs TRBV30 and TRBJ2-2; 11 bases agree with TRBD2. The CDR3 extends over 14 amino acids. The germline gives CDR1 GTSNPN, CDR2 SVGIG (reference sequence). CDR3 DNA: TGTGCTTCTAGCGGGAGGTTCTACACCGGGGAGCTGTTTTTT. As protein: CASSGRFYTGELFF.

The chain has TRBV9 and TRBJ2-2; 9 bases are shared with TRBD2. The ends lost 0 bases at V and 4 bases at J; junction bases unmatched: 16. Looked up from germline, CDR1 is SGDLS and CDR2 is YYNGEE. The CDR3 extends over 20 amino acids. CDR3 DNA: TGTGCCAGCAGCGTAGCTTCCCCCTATTTAGCGGGAGTGGGCACCGGGGAGCTGTTTTTT. Its protein is CASSVASPYLAGVGTGELFF. The variable domain in full, completed from reference TRBV9 and TRBJ2-2, reads DSGVTQTPKHLITATGQRVTLRCSPRSGDLSVYWYQQSLDQGLQFLIQYYNGEERAKGNILERFSAQQFPDLHSELNLSSLELGDSALYFCASSVASPYLAGVGTGELFFGEGSRLTVL.

This sequence joins TRBV7-8 and TRBJ2-1, with 10 bases lining up with TRBD2. With V trimmed by 4 bases and J by 0 bases, 9 bases remained unmatched. Germline-derived CDR1 and CDR2 are SGHVS and FQNEAQ. The length of the CDR3 is 18 residues. The CDR3, as DNA: TGTGCCAGCAGCTCCCCCGGGACTAGCGTAAGCTCCTACAATGAGCAGTTCTTC. It translates to CASSSPGTSVSSYNEQFF.

The rearrangement links TRBV11-2 to TRBJ2-3; TRBD2 might be the D (6 bases). CDR3 length: 16 amino acids. CDR1 is SGHAT and CDR2 is FQNNGV in the germline V gene. Trimming pared 5 bases from V and 1 base from J, leaving 16 bases between. The CDR3 region is CASSPRLGGGTDTQYF. As DNA, the CDR3 is TGTGCCAGCAGCCCGAGACTAGGAGGGGGCACAGATACGCAGTATTTT.

The V gene is TRBV7-9, the J gene TRBJ2-7; D is unresolved. Germline V gene lookup returns CDR1 SEHNR and CDR2 FQNEAQ (reference sequence). V dropped 2 bases and J dropped 7 bases, with 21 bases sitting between them. This CDR3 has 16 amino acids. Here the CDR3 DNA reads TGTGCCAGCAGCTTAATAAGTGAGACGCCCGTGGAGGAGCAGTACTTC. As protein: CASSLISETPVEEQYF.

This chain connects TRBV8-2 to TRBJ2-6; no check of the table's D call, TRBD1, against the DNA was made. TRBV8-2 counts as a pseudogene. The CDR3 totals 18 residues. CDR3 sequence (DNA): TGTGGCAGGTACGCCAGGATGATAACACAAAGTCGGGCCAACGTCCTGACTTTC. Its protein product is CGRYARMITQSRANVLTF.

The CDR3 loop is CASSQVLAGRETQYF. As DNA, the CDR3 is TGCGCCAGCAGCCAAGTACTAGCGGGAAGAGAGACCCAGTACTTC. This sequence joins TRBV4-1 and TRBJ2-5, with TRBD2 matching 10 bases. CDR1 and CDR2 (germline): MGHRA, YSYEKL. The CDR3 is 15 residues long. V was clipped by 1 base and J by 4 bases; unmatched bases: 3.

The DNA of the CDR3 is TGTGCCAGCAGCTTAGGTTCTAGCGGGGATGAGCAGTTCTTC. Translated: CASSLGSSGDEQFF. This rearrangement joins TRBV7-8 to TRBJ2-1, with 9 bases fitting TRBD2. V was pared by 1 base and J by 8 bases, with 3 bases of the junction left unmatched. In germline, CDR1 is SGHVS, CDR2 FQNEAQ. The length of the CDR3 is 14 residues. Full variable domain (rest looked up from reference TRBV7-8 and TRBJ2-1): GAGVSQSPRYKVAKRGQDVALRCDPISGHVSLFWYQQALGQGPEFLTYFQNEAQLDKSGLPSDRFFAERPEGSVSTLKIQRTQQEDSAVYLCASSLGSSGDEQFFGPGTRLTVL.

V is TRBV11-3 and J is TRBJ2-1, with D possibly being TRBD1 (7 bases). The CDR3 is made up of 18 amino acids. From germline, CDR1 is SGHNT and CDR2 YENEEA. The V end was cut by 5 bases, the J end by 6 bases, with 26 bases between. CDR3 amino acids: CASSRGQGGPGGLNEQFF. CDR3 bases: TGTGCCAGCAGCAGAGGGCAGGGCGGCCCAGGGGGGCTCAATGAGCAGTTCTTC.